This paragraph reports one T cell receptor (beta chain). The antigen remains undetermined. A much larger clone differs from this one at a single base, so this may be a read error. The CDR3 has 12 amino acids. Per the germline V gene, CDR1 is GTSNPN and CDR2 is SVGIG (reference sequence). This entry belongs to a study of beta chain features in type 1 diabetes. General study results and limits: For patients, the naive, central memory and Treg TCRB repertoires appeared more alike than for healthy donors. People with Type 1 diabetes carried modestly yet significantly shorter TCRB CDR3s in all four CD4+ subsets.

Sequencing targeted expressed TCRB transcripts, as all isolated RNA had been reverse transcribed. Clones were sequenced by immunoSEQ multiplex PCR, and TCRdb holds only the in-frame ones, with some missing. The sample carries 95,000 to 150,000 clones, about a sixth recorded once. The chain joins TRBV30 to TRBJ1-2, with D hard to call. This TCR was recovered from a man under 40 with type 1 diabetes. Material: central memory CD4+ T cells from blood. The CDR3 loop reads CSWSVKYSGYTF. The DNA of the CDR3 is TGTTCCTGGAGTGTAAAATATTCGGGCTACACCTTC.